These 17 T cell receptor beta chains were all obtained from the same sample, sequenced in a study of T-cell reconstitution after alpha-beta-depleted transplantation in children. The TCRbeta library incorporated unique molecular identifiers. One entry per CDR3 protein, called by TCRdb with MiXCR from the PCR reads. The table has around 440,000 distinct CDR3 sequences, under 12% seen once; the top ten hold 2%. The specimen comprised PBMCs, sampled before TCRalphabeta/CD19-depleted stem cell transplant. Every receptor here comes from a child younger than 10 with inherited bone marrow failure, due to receive a stem cell transplant.

This clonotype was counted at least ten times. The rearrangement joins TRBV6-2 or TRBV6-3 to TRBJ2-5; TRBD1 or TRBD2 may be the D gene (6 bases each). This CDR3 has 15 residues. CDR1 is MNHEY and CDR2 is SVGEGT in the germline V gene. V was shortened by 0 bases and J by 5 bases, with 13 bases between the two germline ends. The CDR3 DNA follows: TGTGCCAGCAGTTACTCGCCGGGGGCGGAGGAGACCCAGTACTTC. Its translation is CASSYSPGAEETQYF.

This clonotype has just a few counts. The chain recombines TRBV25-1 with TRBJ1-2; D unresolved. V was pared by 2 bases and J by 9 bases, with 16 bases between. Germline V gene lookup returns CDR1 MGHDK and CDR2 SYGVNS. The CDR3 loop spans 14 amino acids. DNA of the CDR3: TGTGCCAGCAGTGAAATTTTGACCGCCGTCTGCTACACCTTC. Translated, it gives CASSEILTAVCYTF.

This clonotype was observed many times. The chain uses TRBV29-1 and TRBJ2-1, with a weak D call TRBD1 (5 bases). The CDR3 runs to 16 residues. In germline, CDR1 is SQVTM, CDR2 ANQGSEA. V was pared by 1 base and J by 0 bases, with 13 bases between. The CDR3 spells CSVEGGGPFSYNEQFF. In DNA form, the CDR3 reads TGCAGCGTTGAAGGGGGCGGCCCCTTCTCCTACAATGAGCAGTTCTTC.

There are many counts of this clonotype. The CDR3 DNA follows: TGCGCCAGCAGCCCCCCGGGGGGGCCTATCACTGAAGCTTTCTTT. Amino acid sequence: CASSPPGGPITEAFF. This chain links TRBV5-1 with TRBJ1-1, with TRBD1 as a possible D gene (6 bases). V dropped 4 bases and J dropped 4 bases, with 17 bases sitting between them. The CDR3 covers 15 residues. CDR1 is SGHRS and CDR2 is YFSETQ in the germline V gene.

In this sample, this clonotype turned up many times. The V and J genes are TRBV5-1 and TRBJ2-5; 9 nucleotides match TRBD1. Germline values: CDR1 SGHRS, CDR2 YFSETQ. Trimming took 6 bases from V and 3 from J; bases not matched to a gene: 9. This CDR3 has 15 residues. CDR3 residues: CASMLTGGLKETQYF. The DNA for the CDR3 is TGCGCCAGCATGCTGACAGGGGGACTAAAAGAGACCCAGTACTTC. The full variable domain, rest sourced from reference TRBV5-1 and TRBJ2-5, is KAGVTQTPRYLIKTRGQQVTLSCSPISGHRSVSWYQQTPGQGLQFLFEYFSETQRNKGNFPGRFSGRQFSNSRSEMNVSTLELGDSALYLCASMLTGGLKETQYFGPGTRLLVL.

This clonotype was detected many times. This sequence joins TRBV3-1 and TRBJ2-7; D is perhaps TRBD1 (6 bases). The germline gives CDR1 LGHDT, CDR2 YNNKEL (reference sequence). The CDR3 covers 12 residues. Trimming stripped 4 bases from V and 10 bases from J, with 14 bases between. CDR3 protein: CASSRDTPYQYF. The DNA of the CDR3 is TGTGCCAGCAGCCGGGACACCCCCTACCAGTACTTC.

This clonotype came up many times. The rearrangement links TRBV6-5 to TRBJ2-3; TRBD1 or TRBD2 may be the D gene (5 bases each). CDR3 length equals 14 residues. The ends were cut back, 5 bases at V and 6 bases at J, with 15 bases in the middle. Per the germline V gene, CDR1 is MNHEY and CDR2 is SVGAGI. CDR3 sequence reads: CASSLGSWGDTQYF. The CDR3 nucleotides are TGTGCCAGCAGTCTCGGGTCCTGGGGGGATACGCAGTATTTT.

This clonotype was counted at least ten times. The J gene is TRBJ2-7, the V gene TRBV29-1, with 9 nucleotides matching TRBD1. This CDR3 region has 14 residues. Unmatched junction bases numbered 8, after V lost 4 bases and J lost 4 bases. The germline V gene has CDR1 SQVTM and CDR2 ANQGSEA. DNA of the CDR3: TGCAGCGTTGTAACACGACAGGGGGAGTACGAGCAGTACTTC. Its translation: CSVVTRQGEYEQYF.

This clonotype was detected many times. As DNA, the CDR3 is TGTGCCAGCAGCTTAGATCCTAGCGGGCCGAGCTCCTACAATGAGCAGTTCTTC. Protein sequence: CASSLDPSGPSSYNEQFF. This sequence joins TRBV11-2 and TRBJ2-1, with TRBD2 identical over 8 bases. Germline V CDR1 and CDR2: SGHAT, FQNNGV. The junction had 7 bases not matched to a gene; V was cut back by 0 bases and J by 0 bases. The CDR3 loop spans 18 amino acids.

CDR3 DNA sequence: TGTGCCAGCTCACCTACCAGCGCCTTTAGCACAGATACGCAGTATTTT. It specifies CASSPTSAFSTDTQYF. This chain connects TRBV18 to TRBJ2-3; D unclear. Germline V gene sequence: CDR1 KGHSH, CDR2 LQKENI. V lost 3 bases and J lost 0, with 13 bases in between. CDR3 length: 16 amino acids.

This clonotype was counted many times. The V gene is TRBV4-1, the J gene TRBJ2-7; the D gene is possibly TRBD1 (7 bases). Trimming took off 3 bases at V and 2 bases at J, with 20 bases between the two ends. The CDR3 is made up of 17 amino acids. In germline, CDR1 is MGHRA, CDR2 YSYEKL. CDR3 coding DNA: TGCGCCAGCAGCCACCCCTCCCCAGGGGGGTTTACCTACGAGCAGTACTTC. Protein sequence: CASSHPSPGGFTYEQYF.

This clonotype has just a few counts. This chain connects TRBV20-1 to TRBJ1-4; tentatively, D is TRBD1 (5 bases). CDR1 and CDR2 from the germline V gene are DFQATT and SNEGSKA (reference sequence). The CDR3 is 13 amino acids. Trimming stripped 5 bases from V and 5 bases from J, with 12 bases between. CDR3 nucleotide sequence: TGCAGTGCTCCGTCCAGGGAGAATGAAAAACTGTTTTTT. This sequence encodes CSAPSRENEKLFF.

This clonotype was detected a few times. This chain connects TRBV7-2 to TRBJ2-5; 9 bases are a match to TRBD2. Losses at the gene ends were 3 bases for V and 1 base for J; bases not matched to a gene: 6. The CDR3 is made up of 16 amino acids. Per the germline V gene, CDR1 is SGHTA and CDR2 is FQGNSA. CDR3 in DNA: TGTGCCAGCAGCTTGTCCGTGACTAGCGGCCAAGAGACCCAGTACTTC. Its protein is CASSLSVTSGQETQYF.

This clonotype was recorded a few times. V gene TRBV27 combines with J gene TRBJ2-1; 7 bases match TRBD2. This CDR3 contains 18 residues. Per germline, CDR1 MNHEY and CDR2 SMNVEV (reference sequence). Trimming at V came to 0 bases and at J to 2 bases, leaving 10 bases not matched to a gene. The chain's CDR3 is CASSLSGFSGSTYNEQFF. The CDR3 coding sequence is TGTGCCAGCAGTTTATCTGGATTTAGCGGGTCTACCTACAATGAGCAGTTCTTC.

There are many counts of this clonotype. This chain joins TRBV5-1 and TRBJ1-6, with 9 bases that match TRBD1. J lost 7 bases, V lost 2 bases, and 1 base had no gene match. Germline CDR1 and CDR2: SGHRS and YFSETQ. CDR3 size: 14 residues. As DNA, the CDR3 is TGCGCCAGCAGCTTCGGACAGGGGAATTCACCCCTCCACTTT. Its protein is CASSFGQGNSPLHF.

Ten or more counts support this clonotype. The chain combines TRBV24-1 with TRBJ2-1; 8 bases map to TRBD1. The CDR3 contains 15 residues. From germline, CDR1 is KGHDR and CDR2 SFDVKD. V shed 1 base, J shed 7 bases, and the junction held 5 bases outside the gene matches. The CDR3 protein is CATSDFAGGLNEQFF. The DNA for the CDR3 is TGTGCCACCAGTGATTTTGCAGGGGGCTTGAATGAGCAGTTCTTC.

This rearrangement joins TRBV10-2 to TRBJ2-7; maybe TRBD1 (6 bases). V lost 2 bases and J 1 base, leaving 15 bases between the germline ends. The CDR3 sequence is 16 residues long. CDR1 and CDR2 from the germline V gene are WSHSY and SAAADI. The CDR3 DNA is TGCGCCAGCAGTGAGCTCATGGGGGCTCCGTCCTACGAGCAGTACTTC. Translated: CASSELMGAPSYEQYF.